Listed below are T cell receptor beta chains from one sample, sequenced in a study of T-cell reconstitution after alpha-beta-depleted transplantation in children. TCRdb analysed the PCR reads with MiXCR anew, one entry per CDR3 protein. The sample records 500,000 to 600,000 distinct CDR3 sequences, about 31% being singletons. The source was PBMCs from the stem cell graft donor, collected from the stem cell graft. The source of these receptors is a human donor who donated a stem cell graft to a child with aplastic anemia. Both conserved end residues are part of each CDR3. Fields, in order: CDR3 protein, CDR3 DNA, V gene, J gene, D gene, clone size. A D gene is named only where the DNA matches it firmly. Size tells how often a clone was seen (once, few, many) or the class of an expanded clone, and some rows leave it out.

CSAAASGLYNEQFF,TGCAGTGCAGCGGCTAGCGGGCTCTACAATGAGCAGTTCTTC,TRBV20-1,TRBJ2-1,TRBD2,many
CASSQDSGANNQQFF,TGTGCCAGCAGCCAAGACTCGGGGGCAAACAATCAGCAGTTCTTC,TRBV12-3/TRBV12-4,TRBJ2-1,.,.
CASSTRSFDQTNEKLFF,TGTGCCAGCAGCACCCGGTCTTTTGATCAGACTAATGAAAAACTGTTTTTT,TRBV5-4,TRBJ1-4,.,.
CASSFFSFGRNSGANVLTF,TGTGCCAGCAGCTTTTTTTCTTTTGGGCGGAACTCTGGGGCCAACGTCCTGACTTTC,TRBV11-2,TRBJ2-6,.,.
CSVDKGAGTQYF,TGCAGCGTTGACAAGGGAGCCGGTACGCAGTATTTT,TRBV29-1,TRBJ2-3,.,few
CSARVGGGPSDYGYTF,TGCAGTGCTAGAGTGGGCGGGGGTCCTAGTGACTATGGCTACACCTTC,TRBV20-1,TRBJ1-2,.,.
CASSPRGAARGNTIYF,TGTGCCAGCAGTCCGCGAGGGGCAGCGAGGGGAAACACCATATATTTT,TRBV12-3/TRBV12-4,TRBJ1-3,.,few
CASSYSVGGGTEAFF,TGTGCCAGCAGTTACTCGGTGGGCGGAGGTACTGAAGCTTTCTTT,TRBV6-5,TRBJ1-1,.,.
CASSRTGGGYEQYF,TGTGCCAGCAGCCGGACAGGGGGCGGATACGAGCAGTACTTC,TRBV7-2,TRBJ2-7,TRBD1,few
CAISNPQVSSYNEQFF,TGTGCCATCAGTAACCCACAGGTCTCCTCCTACAATGAGCAGTTCTTC,TRBV10-3,TRBJ2-1,.,.
CASTYQSREEQFF,TGCGCCAGCACCTATCAAAGTCGGGAAGAGCAGTTCTTC,TRBV5-1,TRBJ2-1,.,many
CASSESTPTDTQYF,TGCGCCAGCAGTGAGTCGACCCCCACAGATACGCAGTATTTT,TRBV10-2,TRBJ2-3,.,many
CAIRGAGELFF,TGTGCCATCCGAGGGGCCGGGGAGCTGTTTTTT,TRBV12-3/TRBV12-4,TRBJ2-2,.,few
CASSGLGQGVQEAFF,TGTGCCAGCAGCGGCTTGGGACAGGGGGTCCAGGAAGCTTTCTTT,TRBV6-1,TRBJ1-1,TRBD1,few
CASSYSGTATYEQYF,TGTGCCAGCAGTTACTCAGGGACAGCTACCTACGAGCAGTACTTC,TRBV6-5,TRBJ2-7,TRBD1,.
CASSRSRSGEQYF,TGTGCCAGCAGTCGGTCCCGTTCGGGCGAGCAGTACTTC,TRBV5-5,TRBJ2-7,.,few
CASSFSPTATNTGELFF,TGTGCCAGCAGTTTCTCGCCGACAGCGACGAACACCGGGGAGCTGTTTTTT,TRBV6-5,TRBJ2-2,.,.
CASSSRQGGGYGYTF,TGTGCCAGCAGCTCCCGACAGGGCGGTGGCTATGGCTACACCTTC,TRBV7-9,TRBJ1-2,TRBD1,.
CASESGGNNGELFF,TGTGCCAGCGAAAGCGGGGGAAATAACGGGGAGCTGTTTTTT,TRBV7-2,TRBJ2-2,TRBD2,few
CASSRLGAEGYTF,TGCGCCAGCAGCCGCCTCGGAGCGGAAGGCTACACCTTC,TRBV5-1,TRBJ1-2,.,few
CSVPGQGPWPLHF,TGCAGTGTGCCGGGACAGGGCCCTTGGCCCCTCCACTTT,TRBV20-1,TRBJ1-6,TRBD1,few
CASSPHGVAGAGEQYF,TGTGCCAGCAGCCCCCACGGAGTAGCGGGAGCTGGGGAGCAGTACTTC,TRBV7-2,TRBJ2-7,TRBD2,.
CASSRSLAGGPDSSTDTQYF,TGCGCCAGCAGCCGAAGTCTAGCGGGAGGGCCCGATTCTAGCACAGATACGCAGTATTTT,TRBV4-3,TRBJ2-3,TRBD2,few
CASSTRTELTPYEQYF,TGTGCCAGCAGCACGAGGACAGAACTCACCCCTTACGAGCAGTACTTC,TRBV21-1,TRBJ2-7,.,few
CASSLQSTEAFF,TGTGCCAGCAGTCTGCAGTCCACTGAAGCTTTCTTT,TRBV6-4,TRBJ1-1,.,.
CATLRAGATDTQYF,TGTGCCACCCTCCGGGCGGGGGCCACAGATACGCAGTATTTT,TRBV12-3/TRBV12-4,TRBJ2-3,.,few
CASSSQSQSGNTIYF,TGTGCCAGCAGCTCACAATCGCAGTCTGGAAACACCATATATTTT,TRBV7-2,TRBJ1-3,.,few
CSVGQGITEAFF,TGCAGCGTTGGTCAGGGAATAACTGAAGCTTTCTTT,TRBV29-1,TRBJ1-1,.,.
CASSYGTGVYYEQYF,TGTGCCAGCAGCTACGGGACAGGGGTTTATTACGAGCAGTACTTC,TRBV7-6,TRBJ2-7,TRBD1,.
CASSYGNGEDQPQHF,TGTGCCAGCAGTTACGGAAATGGGGAGGATCAGCCCCAGCATTTT,TRBV6-2/TRBV6-3,TRBJ1-5,.,.
CASSLTGFSYNEQFF,TGTGCCAGCAGTCTGACAGGGTTCTCCTACAATGAGCAGTTCTTC,TRBV12-3/TRBV12-4,TRBJ2-1,TRBD1,few
CASSLWGQGVNTEAFF,TGTGCCAGCAGTTTATGGGGACAGGGGGTAAACACTGAAGCTTTCTTT,TRBV27,TRBJ1-1,TRBD1,.
CASSATGGTSGHTDTQYF,TGTGCCAGCAGCGCTACTGGCGGGACTAGCGGACACACAGATACGCAGTATTTT,TRBV11-1,TRBJ2-3,TRBD2,.
CAISAGTGIARTEAFF,TGTGCCATCAGCGCCGGGACAGGGATTGCGAGGACTGAAGCTTTCTTT,TRBV10-3,TRBJ1-1,TRBD1,few
CASSLGTSGRTDTQYF,TGTGCCAGCAGCTTAGGAACTAGCGGGAGGACAGATACGCAGTATTTT,TRBV7-8,TRBJ2-3,TRBD2,many
CASSFPGNTIYF,TGCGCCAGCAGCTTCCCCGGAAACACCATATATTTT,TRBV5-1,TRBJ1-3,.,.
CASSPTWTASSYNEQFF,TGTGCCAGCAGCCCAACCTGGACAGCCAGCTCCTACAATGAGCAGTTCTTC,TRBV11-2,TRBJ2-1,.,few
CASSSRVAQYF,TGTGCCAGCAGCTCCCGGGTCGCCCAGTACTTC,TRBV12-3/TRBV12-4,TRBJ2-5,.,few
CASRPGTGGNGYTF,TGTGCCAGCAGACCGGGGACAGGGGGCAACGGCTACACCTTC,TRBV28,TRBJ1-2,TRBD1,.
CASSIRQGSGELFF,TGCGCCAGCAGCATCCGACAGGGATCCGGGGAGCTGTTTTTT,TRBV5-1,TRBJ2-2,TRBD1,.
CASSHRTNYGYTF,TGTGCCAGCAGCCATCGGACTAACTATGGCTACACCTTC,TRBV14,TRBJ1-2,.,.
CASRQGLAGAQFF,TGTGCCAGCAGGCAAGGACTAGCGGGAGCGCAGTTCTTC,TRBV12-3/TRBV12-4,TRBJ2-1,TRBD2,.
CASSLVSEGTDTQYF,TGCGCCAGCAGCTTGGTTAGCGAGGGCACAGATACGCAGTATTTT,TRBV5-1,TRBJ2-3,.,.
CSARTLTSYNEQFF,TGCAGTGCTAGGACTTTGACTAGCTACAATGAGCAGTTCTTC,TRBV20-1,TRBJ2-1,.,few
CASSVGIAKNIQYF,TGTGCCAGCAGCGTAGGGATAGCCAAAAACATTCAGTACTTC,TRBV9,TRBJ2-4,.,.
CASSPPVQREAFF,TGTGCCAGCTCACCACCGGTACAGCGTGAAGCTTTCTTT,TRBV18,TRBJ1-1,.,few
CASSATGGHEQYF,TGCGCCAGCAGCGCCACAGGGGGCCACGAGCAGTACTTC,TRBV5-1,TRBJ2-7,TRBD1,.
CAITRGLAGTRNEQFF,TGTGCCATCACCCGGGGACTAGCGGGAACAAGGAATGAGCAGTTCTTC,TRBV10-3,TRBJ2-1,TRBD2,.
CASSWDGGATGNTIYF,TGTGCCAGCAGTTGGGACGGGGGGGCGACTGGAAACACCATATATTTT,TRBV6-5,TRBJ1-3,.,.